The source of this T cell receptor (beta chain) is a study of long-term antiretroviral therapy in people with HIV. Version v3.0 of the immunoSEQ assay ran at survey level. The assay was immunoSEQ multiplex PCR, and TCRdb's table has in-frame clones only and misses some. The data show 15,000 or so clones, with around 81% seen just once and about 9.3% held by the top ten. As concerns this clone: Its antigen is not identified.

This CDR3 comprises 19 residues. The germline V gene encodes CDR1 LGHNT and CDR2 FRNRAP. V lost 0 bases to trimming and J lost 2 bases; unmatched junction nucleotides: 12. Notes on the study in general: Once patients were on ART, diversity went higher but still fell short of transplant donor controls.

This receptor was taken from a man in his fifties with HIV. This chain joins TRBV12-5 and TRBJ2-3, with 9 nucleotides matching TRBD1. The sample consisted of unsorted PBMCs, taken 0.3 years before starting antiretroviral therapy. The CDR3, as DNA: TGTGCTAGTGGTTTGGTATCGGCCCTATGGGACAGGGACACAGATACGCAGTATTTT. Protein sequence: CASGLVSALWDRDTDTQYF.